This T cell receptor (beta chain) is from a study of CD8 T cells in ankylosing spondylitis. About this clonotype: Antigen: not known.

TCRdb re-analysed the 5' RACE reads in MiXCR, keeping a single row per CDR3 protein. The repertoire holds around 770,000 distinct CDR3 sequences, with around 17% as singletons. CDR1 is LGHDT and CDR2 is YNNKEL in the germline V gene (reference sequence). The CDR3 has 18 amino acids. V was clipped by 0 bases and J by 1 base; unmatched bases: 5. General study points: A motif of 7 to 9 highly homologous TCR beta variants was seen as apparently characteristic of ankylosing spondylitis blood. Peripheral blood held disease-linked clones only at relatively low frequency, and these were CD8+.

The V and J genes are TRBV3-1 and TRBJ2-6, with TRBD1 matching over 8 bases. Source material: blood, either unsorted or a sorted T cell fraction (not recorded which). The receptor comes from a male donor with ankylosing spondylitis. CDR3 protein: CASSQDLGQGSGANVLTF. Here the CDR3 DNA reads TGTGCCAGCAGCCAAGATCTTGGACAGGGATCTGGGGCCAACGTCCTGACTTTC.